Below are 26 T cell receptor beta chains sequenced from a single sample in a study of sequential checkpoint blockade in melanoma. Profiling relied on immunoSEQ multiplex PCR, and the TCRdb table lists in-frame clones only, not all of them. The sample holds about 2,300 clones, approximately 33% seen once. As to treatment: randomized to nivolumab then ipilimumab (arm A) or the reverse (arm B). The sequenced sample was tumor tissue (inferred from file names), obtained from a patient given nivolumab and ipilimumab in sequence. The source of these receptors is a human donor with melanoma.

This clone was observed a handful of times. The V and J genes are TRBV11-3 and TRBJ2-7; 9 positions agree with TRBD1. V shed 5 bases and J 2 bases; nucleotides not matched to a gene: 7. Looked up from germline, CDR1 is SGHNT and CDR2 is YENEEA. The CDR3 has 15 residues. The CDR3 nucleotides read TGTGCCAGCAGCCCCGGACAGGGGAGAACCTACGAGCAGTACTTC. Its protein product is CASSPGQGRTYEQYF.

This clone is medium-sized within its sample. DNA of the CDR3: TGTGCCAGCAGTGCGGGCAGCAAGAACACTGAAGCTTTCTTT. The encoded protein is CASSAGSKNTEAFF. The chain carries TRBV6-8 and TRBJ1-1; no reliable D call. Germline CDR1 is MNHGY and CDR2 is SAAAGT. This CDR3 spans 14 amino acids. The germline V and J ends were trimmed by 5 bases and 1 base, with 11 bases remaining between them.

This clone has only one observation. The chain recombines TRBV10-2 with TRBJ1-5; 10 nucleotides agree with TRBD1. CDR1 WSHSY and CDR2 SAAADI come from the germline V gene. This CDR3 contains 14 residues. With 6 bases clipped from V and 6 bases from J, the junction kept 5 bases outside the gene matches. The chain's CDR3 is CASSGQGDSQPQHF. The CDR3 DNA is TGCGCCAGCAGCGGACAGGGGGATAGTCAGCCCCAGCATTTT.

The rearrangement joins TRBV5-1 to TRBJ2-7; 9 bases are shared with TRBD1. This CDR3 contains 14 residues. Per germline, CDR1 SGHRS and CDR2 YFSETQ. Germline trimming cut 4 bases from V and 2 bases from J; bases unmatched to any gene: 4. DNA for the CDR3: TGCGCCAGCAGCCAGGGACAGGGTCCCTACGAGCAGTACTTC. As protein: CASSQGQGPYEQYF.

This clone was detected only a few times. The CDR3 region has the DNA TGTGCCAGCAGCTTGGCGGGGACTACGGGGGAGCAGTACTTC. This translates into CASSLAGTTGEQYF. The rearrangement joins TRBV11-3 to TRBJ2-7, with 7 nucleotides matching TRBD2. This CDR3 is 14 amino acids long. Per the germline V gene, CDR1 is SGHNT and CDR2 is YENEEA. Trimming took 3 bases from V and 7 from J; bases not matched to a gene: 9.

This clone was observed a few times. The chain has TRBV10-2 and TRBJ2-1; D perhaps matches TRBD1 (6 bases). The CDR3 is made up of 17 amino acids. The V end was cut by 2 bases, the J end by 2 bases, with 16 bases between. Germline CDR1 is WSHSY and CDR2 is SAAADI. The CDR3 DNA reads TGCGCCAGCAGTGAGCGCCTGAAGACAGGTACCTACAATGAGCAGTTCTTC. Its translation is CASSERLKTGTYNEQFF.

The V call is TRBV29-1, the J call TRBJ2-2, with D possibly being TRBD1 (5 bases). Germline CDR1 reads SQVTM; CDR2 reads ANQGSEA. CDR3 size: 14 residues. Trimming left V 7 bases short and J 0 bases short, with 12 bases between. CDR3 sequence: CSALTVPNTGELFF. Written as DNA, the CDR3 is TGCAGCGCCTTGACAGTCCCGAACACCGGGGAGCTGTTTTTT.

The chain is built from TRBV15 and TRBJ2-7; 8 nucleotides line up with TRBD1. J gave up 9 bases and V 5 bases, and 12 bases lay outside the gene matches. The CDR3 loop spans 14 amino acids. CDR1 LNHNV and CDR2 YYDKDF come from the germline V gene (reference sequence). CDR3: CATSANGDRRGQYF. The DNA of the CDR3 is TGTGCCACCAGCGCGAATGGGGACAGGCGCGGGCAGTACTTC.

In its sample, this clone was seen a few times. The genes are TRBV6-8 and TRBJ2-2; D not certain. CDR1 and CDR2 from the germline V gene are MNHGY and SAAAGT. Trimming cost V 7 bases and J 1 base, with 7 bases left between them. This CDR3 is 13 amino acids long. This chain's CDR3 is CASIGWNTGELFF. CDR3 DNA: TGTGCCAGCATTGGGTGGAACACCGGGGAGCTGTTTTTT.

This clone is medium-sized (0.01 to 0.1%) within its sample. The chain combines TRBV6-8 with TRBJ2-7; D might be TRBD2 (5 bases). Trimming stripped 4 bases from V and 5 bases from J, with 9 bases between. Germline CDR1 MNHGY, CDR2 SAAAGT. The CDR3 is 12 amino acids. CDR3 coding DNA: TGTGCCAGCAGTTTATCCGGGGACGAGCAGTACTTC. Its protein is CASSLSGDEQYF.

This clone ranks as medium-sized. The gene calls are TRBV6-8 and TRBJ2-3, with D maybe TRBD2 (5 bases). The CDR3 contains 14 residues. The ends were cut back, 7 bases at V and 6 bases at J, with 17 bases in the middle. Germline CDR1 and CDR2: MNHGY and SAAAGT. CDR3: CASIVGSSGDTQYF. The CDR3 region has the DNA TGTGCCAGCATTGTGGGCAGCTCGGGGGATACGCAGTATTTT.

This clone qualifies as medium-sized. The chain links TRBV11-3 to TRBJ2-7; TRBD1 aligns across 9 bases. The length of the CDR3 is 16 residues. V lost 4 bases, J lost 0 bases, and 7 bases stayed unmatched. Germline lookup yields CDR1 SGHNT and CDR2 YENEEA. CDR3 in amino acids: CASSSSQDRGSYEQYF. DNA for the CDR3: TGTGCCAGCAGCTCCAGTCAGGACAGGGGCTCCTACGAGCAGTACTTC.

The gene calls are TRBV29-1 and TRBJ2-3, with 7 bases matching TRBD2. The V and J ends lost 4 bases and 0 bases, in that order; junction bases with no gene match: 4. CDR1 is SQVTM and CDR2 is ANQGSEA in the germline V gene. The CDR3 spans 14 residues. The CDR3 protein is CSVGVSGSTDTQYF. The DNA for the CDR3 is TGCAGCGTTGGGGTTAGCGGGAGCACAGATACGCAGTATTTT.

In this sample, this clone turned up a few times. CDR3 nucleotides: TGTGCCAGCGGAAGGGGGAACACTGAAGCTTTCTTT. Translating gives CASGRGNTEAFF. V usage is TRBV12-5 and J usage is TRBJ1-1, with TRBD1 as a possible D gene (5 bases). CDR1 and CDR2 (germline): LGHNT, FRNRAP. The CDR3 is made up of 12 amino acids.

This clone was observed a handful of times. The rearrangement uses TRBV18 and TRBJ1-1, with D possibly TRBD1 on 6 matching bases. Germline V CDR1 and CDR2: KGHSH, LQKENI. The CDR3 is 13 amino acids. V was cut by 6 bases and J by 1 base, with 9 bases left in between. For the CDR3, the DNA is TGTGCCAGCTCGGTGACAGGGAACACTGAAGCTTTCTTT. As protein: CASSVTGNTEAFF.

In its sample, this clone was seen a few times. CDR3 region: CASHRGGATSETQYF. The CDR3 DNA follows: TGTGCCAGCCACCGCGGGGGGGCCACCTCAGAGACCCAGTACTTC. The chain recombines TRBV10-3 with TRBJ2-5; 9 bases match TRBD2. V trimming: 10 bases; J trimming: 4 bases; junction bases outside the gene matches: 13. CDR1 and CDR2 (germline): ENHRY, SYGVKD. CDR3 length equals 15 residues.

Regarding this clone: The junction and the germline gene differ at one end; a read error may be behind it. The CDR3: CAISVAESNQPQHF. CDR3 bases: TGTGCCATCAGTGTAGCAGAAAGCAATCAGCCCCAGCATTTT. The chain couples TRBV6-8 to TRBJ1-5; no reliable D call. CDR1 is MNHGY and CDR2 is SAAAGT in the germline V gene. CDR3 length: 14 residues.

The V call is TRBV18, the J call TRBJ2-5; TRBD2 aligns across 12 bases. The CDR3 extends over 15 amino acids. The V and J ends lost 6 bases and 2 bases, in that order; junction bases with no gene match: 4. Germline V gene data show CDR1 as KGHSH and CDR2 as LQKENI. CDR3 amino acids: CASSRTSGAQETQYF. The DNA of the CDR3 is TGTGCCAGCTCCCGGACTAGCGGGGCACAAGAGACCCAGTACTTC. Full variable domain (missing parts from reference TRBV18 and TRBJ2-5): NAGVMQNPRHLVRRRGQEARLRCSPMKGHSHVYWYRQLPEEGLKFMVYLQKENIIDESGMPKERFSAEFPKEGPSILRIQQVVRGDSAAYFCASSRTSGAQETQYFGPGTRLLVL.

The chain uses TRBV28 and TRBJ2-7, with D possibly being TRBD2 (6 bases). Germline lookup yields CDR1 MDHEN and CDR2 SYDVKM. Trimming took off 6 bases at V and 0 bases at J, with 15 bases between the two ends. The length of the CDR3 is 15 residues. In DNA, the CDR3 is TGTGCCAGCAGGAAAAACGGGGGAAGCTCCTACGAGCAGTACTTC. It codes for CASRKNGGSSYEQYF.

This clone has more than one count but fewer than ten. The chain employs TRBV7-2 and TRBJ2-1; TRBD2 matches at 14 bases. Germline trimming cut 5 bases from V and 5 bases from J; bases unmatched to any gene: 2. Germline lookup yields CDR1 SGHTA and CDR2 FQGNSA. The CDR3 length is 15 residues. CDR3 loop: CASSPGLAGDNEQFF. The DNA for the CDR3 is TGTGCCAGCAGCCCGGGACTAGCGGGAGACAATGAGCAGTTCTTC. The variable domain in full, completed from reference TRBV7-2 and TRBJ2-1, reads GAGVSQSPSNKVTEKGKDVELRCDPISGHTALYWYRQSLGQGLEFLIYFQGNSAPDKSGLPSDRFSAERTGGSVSTLTIQRTQQEDSAVYLCASSPGLAGDNEQFFGPGTRLTVL.

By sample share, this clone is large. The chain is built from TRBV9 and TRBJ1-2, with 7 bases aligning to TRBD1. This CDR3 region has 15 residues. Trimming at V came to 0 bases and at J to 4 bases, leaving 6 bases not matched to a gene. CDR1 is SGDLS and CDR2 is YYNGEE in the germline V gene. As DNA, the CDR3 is TGTGCCAGCAGCGTAGGGACGGGACAGCGCTATGGCTACACCTTC. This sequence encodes CASSVGTGQRYGYTF.

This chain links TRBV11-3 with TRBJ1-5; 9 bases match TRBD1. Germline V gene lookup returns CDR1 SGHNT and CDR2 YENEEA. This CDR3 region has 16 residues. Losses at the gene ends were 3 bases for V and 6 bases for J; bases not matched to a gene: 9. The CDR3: CASSLFGQGTAQPQHF. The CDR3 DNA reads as TGTGCCAGCAGCTTGTTTGGACAGGGGACAGCTCAGCCCCAGCATTTT.

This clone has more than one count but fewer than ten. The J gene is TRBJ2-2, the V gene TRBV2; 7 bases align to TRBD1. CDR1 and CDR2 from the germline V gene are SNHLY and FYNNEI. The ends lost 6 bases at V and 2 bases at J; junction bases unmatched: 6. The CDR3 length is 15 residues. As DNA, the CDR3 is TGTGCCAGCAGATCACAGGGGCCCAACACCGGGGAGCTGTTTTTT. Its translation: CASRSQGPNTGELFF.

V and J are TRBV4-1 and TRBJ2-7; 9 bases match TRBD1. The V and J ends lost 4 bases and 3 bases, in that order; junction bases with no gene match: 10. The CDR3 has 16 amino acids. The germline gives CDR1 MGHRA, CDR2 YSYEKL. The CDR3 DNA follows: TGCGCCAGCAGCCCGGGCCCCAAGACAGGGGGCTACGAGCAGTACTTC. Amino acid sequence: CASSPGPKTGGYEQYF.

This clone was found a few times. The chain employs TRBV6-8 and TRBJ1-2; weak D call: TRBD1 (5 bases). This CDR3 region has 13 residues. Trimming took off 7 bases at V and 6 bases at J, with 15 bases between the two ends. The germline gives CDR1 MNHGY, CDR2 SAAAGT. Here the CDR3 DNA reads TGTGCCAGCATGTTTGGGGGAACGGATGGCTACACCTTC. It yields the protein CASMFGGTDGYTF.

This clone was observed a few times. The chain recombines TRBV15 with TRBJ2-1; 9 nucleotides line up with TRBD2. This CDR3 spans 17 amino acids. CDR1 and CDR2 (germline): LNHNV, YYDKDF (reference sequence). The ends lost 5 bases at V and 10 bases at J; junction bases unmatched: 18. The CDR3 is CATSLRRSGGPPTEQFF. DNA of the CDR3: TGTGCCACCAGCCTACGGCGGAGCGGGGGGCCACCGACGGAGCAGTTCTTC.